What follows are 21 T cell receptor beta chains derived from one specimen sequenced in a study of shared clonotypes between healthy human individuals (dated by TCRdb to the early 2020s). The receptor library was made with the immunoSEQ multiplex PCR assay. TCRdb took over this immuneACCESS table, retaining in-frame rearrangements with V and J assigned. Such tables are incomplete; in checked studies, under half of the missing clones stem from an unresolved V gene, and the remainder is unexplained. This sample comprises roughly 2.6 million clones, around nine tenths of them detected only once. Together, the top ten hold 0.13% to 0.15% of the sample. The sequencing sample was made of naive CD4+ T cells sorted from blood. The sample's cell subset or site, from its label and the paper: CD45RA+ positively selected. Receptors originate from a young man in good health.

The rearrangement links TRBV25-1 to TRBJ1-3; D ambiguous. The CDR3 consists of 18 residues. Trimming pared 11 bases from V and 0 bases from J, leaving 26 bases between. The germline CDR1 and CDR2 sequences are MGHDK and SYGVNS. The CDR3: CAVELKVRTPDSGNTIYF. The CDR3 region has the DNA TGTGCCGTCGAGTTAAAGGTTAGGACGCCGGACTCTGGAAACACCATATATTTT. The variable domain in full, completed from reference TRBV25-1 and TRBJ1-3, reads EADIYQTPRYLVIGTGKKITLECSQTMGHDKMYWYQQDPGMELHLIHYSYGVNSTEKGDLSSESTVSRIRTEHFPLTLESARPSHTSQYLCAVELKVRTPDSGNTIYFGEGSWLTVV.

V usage is TRBV2 and J usage is TRBJ2-7, with D possibly being TRBD2 (5 bases). The CDR3 is 13 residues long. Germline V gives CDR1 SNHLY, CDR2 FYNNEI. Deletions cut 1 base from V and 12 bases from J, with 16 bases between. CDR3 bases: TGTGCCAGCAGTGAAGGGACTCCCGGGCCTCCGTACTTC. Protein product: CASSEGTPGPPYF.

The chain uses TRBV28 and TRBJ2-7; 9 bases fit TRBD1. The junction had 8 bases not matched to a gene; V was cut back by 6 bases and J by 5 bases. The CDR3 is made up of 14 amino acids. From germline, CDR1 is MDHEN and CDR2 SYDVKM. CDR3 residues: CASRGRTGADEQYF. The CDR3 DNA follows: TGTGCCAGCAGGGGACGGACAGGGGCGGACGAGCAGTACTTC. The whole variable domain, remainder taken from reference TRBV28 and TRBJ2-7, is DVKVTQSSRYLVKRTGEKVFLECVQDMDHENMFWYRQDPGLGLRLIYFSYDVKMKEKGDIPEGYSVSREKKERFSLILESASTNQTSMYLCASRGRTGADEQYFGPGTRLTVT.

CDR3 DNA: TGTGCCAGCAGCTTAGGGCCGGGACGACAAAAATACAATGAGCAGTTCTTC. Amino acids: CASSLGPGRQKYNEQFF. V usage is TRBV7-8 and J usage is TRBJ2-1; D could derive from TRBD1 or TRBD2 (5 bases each). In germline, CDR1 is SGHVS, CDR2 FQNEAQ. Trimming took 1 base from V and 4 from J, leaving 17 bases between them. The CDR3 is made up of 17 amino acids.

The rearrangement uses TRBV10-3 and TRBJ2-2, with a weak D call TRBD2 (7 bases). The CDR3 is 16 amino acids. The germline gives CDR1 ENHRY, CDR2 SYGVKD. V shed 5 bases and J shed 1 base, with 14 bases lying between them. The CDR3 reads CAISPVGGGNTGELFF. The CDR3 bases are TGTGCCATCAGTCCCGTAGGGGGGGGGAACACCGGGGAGCTGTTTTTT.

The V and J genes are TRBV5-4 and TRBJ2-2, with D perhaps matching TRBD1 (6 bases). This CDR3 comprises 14 residues. Trimming took off 0 bases at V and 7 bases at J, with 10 bases between the two ends. From germline, CDR1 is SGHNT and CDR2 YYREEE (reference sequence). The CDR3 sequence: CASSLGGRSGELFF. The CDR3 nucleotides are TGTGCCAGCAGCTTGGGGGGGCGGAGCGGGGAGCTGTTTTTT.

The chain combines TRBV5-1 with TRBJ2-2; D possibly corresponds to TRBD2 (6 bases). Germline-derived CDR1 and CDR2 are SGHRS and YFSETQ. V lost 4 bases and J 1 base, leaving 23 bases between the germline ends. This CDR3 contains 19 residues. CDR3 bases: TGCGCCAGCAGCAGTAGAAATAGCGGCTCCCCCCAGAACACCGGGGAGCTGTTTTTT. It is translated as CASSSRNSGSPQNTGELFF.

The rearrangement links TRBV11-2 to TRBJ2-1, with TRBD1 matching over 9 bases. The junction had 5 bases not matched to a gene; V was cut back by 5 bases and J by 6 bases. CDR3 length equals 14 residues. CDR1 and CDR2 from the germline V gene are SGHAT and FQNNGV. The CDR3 reads CASSPGTGFNEQFF. For the CDR3, the DNA is TGTGCCAGCAGCCCCGGGACAGGGTTCAATGAGCAGTTCTTC.

J is TRBJ2-2 and V is TRBV9, with D perhaps matching TRBD1 or TRBD2 (5 bases each). Deletions cut 3 bases from V and 0 bases from J, with 18 bases between. Germline CDR1 reads SGDLS; CDR2 reads YYNGEE. There are 18 residues in the CDR3. In DNA, the CDR3 is TGTGCCAGCAGCGCGGGGCCCTGGGCAGAGTCGAACACCGGGGAGCTGTTTTTT. It specifies CASSAGPWAESNTGELFF.

This sequence joins TRBV4-3 and TRBJ2-1, with D perhaps matching TRBD1 (5 bases). V lost 0 bases to trimming and J lost 4 bases, with 16 bases between them. Germline V gives CDR1 LGHNA, CDR2 YSLEER. The CDR3 is made up of 17 amino acids. The CDR3 bases are TGCGCCAGCAGCCAAGATCTCGGCAGGGATAAATACAATGAGCAGTTCTTC. It yields the protein CASSQDLGRDKYNEQFF.

Of note for this clone: The sample contains more than one DNA sequence encoding this CDR3. The V and J genes are TRBV28 and TRBJ1-2, with no clear D. Germline V gene lookup returns CDR1 MDHEN and CDR2 SYDVKM. This CDR3 has 12 residues. With 1 base removed from V and 5 bases from J, the gap between germline ends came to 5 bases. In DNA, the CDR3 is TGTGCCAGCAGTTTATATGGGTATGGCTACACCTTC. Amino acids: CASSLYGYGYTF.

The V gene is TRBV6-6, the J gene TRBJ2-7; D unresolved. Between the trimmed V and J ends, which lost 2 bases and 1 base, there was a span of 6 bases. This CDR3 has 13 residues. Germline V gene data show CDR1 as MNHNY and CDR2 as SVGAGI (reference sequence). The CDR3 sequence: CASSYLPSYEQYF. CDR3 DNA: TGTGCCAGCAGTTACCTACCATCCTACGAGCAGTACTTC.

The CDR3 bases are TGTGCCAGCAGTTACGGCGACAGATCGGGGGAGCAGTACTTC. Amino acids: CASSYGDRSGEQYF. The rearrangement joins TRBV6-5 to TRBJ2-7, with D perhaps matching TRBD1 or TRBD2 (5 bases each). This CDR3 contains 14 residues. Germline assignment: CDR1 MNHEY and CDR2 SVGAGI. The germline V and J ends were trimmed by 2 bases and 7 bases, with 15 bases remaining between them.

V gene TRBV28 combines with J gene TRBJ1-6; no firm D call. This CDR3 is 17 amino acids long. CDR1 and CDR2 (germline): MDHEN, SYDVKM. V lost 6 bases and J 0 bases, leaving 15 bases between the germline ends. CDR3 in amino acids: CASRLGGISSYNSPLHF. The CDR3 bases are TGTGCCAGCAGGCTAGGCGGTATCAGCTCCTATAATTCACCCCTCCACTTT. Supplemented by reference TRBV28 and TRBJ1-6, the full variable domain reads DVKVTQSSRYLVKRTGEKVFLECVQDMDHENMFWYRQDPGLGLRLIYFSYDVKMKEKGDIPEGYSVSREKKERFSLILESASTNQTSMYLCASRLGGISSYNSPLHFGNGTRLTVT.

V usage is TRBV28 and J usage is TRBJ2-6; D possibly matches TRBD1 or TRBD2 (5 bases each). This CDR3 comprises 15 residues. With 3 bases removed from V and 3 bases from J, the gap between germline ends came to 9 bases. The germline CDR1 and CDR2 sequences are MDHEN and SYDVKM. CDR3 sequence: CASSFRGLGANVLTF. CDR3 coding DNA: TGTGCCAGCAGTTTCCGGGGCCTTGGGGCCAACGTCCTGACTTTC.

The chain is built from TRBV7-6 and TRBJ1-1; D is unresolved. The CDR3 has 15 amino acids. Germline V gene lookup returns CDR1 SGHVS and CDR2 FNYEAQ. Trimming shortened V by 5 bases and J by 0 bases, and 13 bases separated the two germline ends. The CDR3 DNA sequence: TGTGCCAGCAGCCCTCCCGGCGGAATGAACACTGAAGCTTTCTTT. Protein product: CASSPPGGMNTEAFF.

This clone was seen a handful of times. The chain links TRBV9 to TRBJ1-1; D gene uncertain. Trimming cost V 0 bases and J 3 bases, with 9 bases left between them. The CDR3 loop spans 14 amino acids. Germline CDR1 SGDLS, CDR2 YYNGEE. The CDR3 spells CASSVGERYTEAFF. The DNA of the CDR3 is TGTGCCAGCAGCGTAGGAGAGAGGTACACTGAAGCTTTCTTT.

J is TRBJ1-5 and V is TRBV28; D is undetermined. V dropped 6 bases and J dropped 0 bases, with 9 bases sitting between them. CDR3 size: 14 residues. Germline-derived CDR1 and CDR2 are MDHEN and SYDVKM. This CDR3 is CASRWVFSNQPQHF. CDR3 DNA: TGTGCCAGCAGGTGGGTTTTTAGCAATCAGCCCCAGCATTTT.

V is TRBV6-6 and J is TRBJ2-1, with TRBD1 as a possible D gene (6 bases). This CDR3 contains 13 residues. Trimming pared 5 bases from V and 3 bases from J, leaving 8 bases between. Germline V gene sequence: CDR1 MNHNY, CDR2 SVGAGI (reference sequence). CDR3 amino acids: CASSGDNYNEQFF. Written as DNA, the CDR3 is TGTGCCAGCAGTGGGGACAACTACAATGAGCAGTTCTTC.

This clone was seen a few times. In the same sample, other DNA sequences code for this CDR3. The V call is TRBV28, the J call TRBJ1-1; D gene ambiguous. V lost 2 bases and J 4 bases, leaving 2 bases between the germline ends. The CDR3 is 11 residues long. Germline-derived CDR1 and CDR2 are MDHEN and SYDVKM. The CDR3 sequence is CASSLGTEAFF. The CDR3, as DNA: TGTGCCAGCAGTTTAGGCACTGAAGCTTTCTTT.

The chain is built from TRBV11-2 and TRBJ2-2; 8 bases line up with TRBD1. The CDR3 sequence is 15 residues long. The J segment lost 4 bases and the V segment lost 4 bases, leaving 5 bases of the junction unmatched. The germline V gene has CDR1 SGHAT and CDR2 FQNNGV. Here the CDR3 reads CASSSQGAITGELFF. CDR3 DNA sequence: TGTGCCAGCAGCTCCCAGGGGGCGATCACCGGGGAGCTGTTTTTT.